A selection of T cell receptor beta chains follows, all from one sample in a study of T cells after yellow fever vaccination. Via MiXCR, TCRdb re-called the 5' RACE reads, giving one row per CDR3 protein. This table has fewer than 450,000 distinct CDR3 sequences, about 4% appearing once. The sample consisted of PBMCs, taken 5 days after the yellow fever booster vaccination. The receptors shown here come from a young man who received the YFV17D yellow fever vaccine. The CDR3 runs from the conserved cysteine through the conserved F or W. A D gene is named only where the DNA matches it firmly. Clone sizes are given selectively: once, few, many, or a class where the clone is expanded.

V gene	D gene	clone size	J gene	CDR3 DNA	CDR3 protein
TRBV12-3/TRBV12-4	TRBD2	many	TRBJ2-1	TGTGCCAGCAGTCTAAGACTAGCGGGGTGGAATGAGCAGTTCTTC	CASSLRLAGWNEQFF
TRBV5-1	TRBD1	few	TRBJ2-7	TGCGCCAGCAGCTCCTTGACAGGGAACTACGAGCAGTACTTC	CASSSLTGNYEQYF
TRBV6-1	TRBD2	few	TRBJ2-5	TGTGCCGCCAGGACTAGCGGGGAAGAGACCCAGTACTTC	CAARTSGEETQYF
TRBV7-2	NA	NA	TRBJ2-5	TGTGCCAGCAGCTTAGTTCCGACAACGGGGTCCCAGTACTTC	CASSLVPTTGSQYF
TRBV4-1	NA	few	TRBJ1-5	TGCGCCAGCAGCCAAGCCCAGGGCGATCAGCCCCAGCATTTT	CASSQAQGDQPQHF
TRBV6-2/TRBV6-3	TRBD1	few	TRBJ2-7	TGTGCCAGCAGTTACTCCGGACAGGGGTTCTCAGGGGAGCAGTACTTC	CASSYSGQGFSGEQYF
TRBV18	NA	few	TRBJ1-5	TGTGCCAGCTCAAACGGGGTTAGGTGGCGGAGCAATCAGCCCCAGCATTTT	CASSNGVRWRSNQPQHF
TRBV7-3	NA	many	TRBJ2-1	TGTGCCAGCAGCTTAACGGGCCTCGGTGAGCAGTTCTTC	CASSLTGLGEQFF
TRBV10-3	NA	many	TRBJ1-2	TGTGCCATCAGTCTAGGGGAACCGTATGGCTACACCTTC	CAISLGEPYGYTF
TRBV2	NA	few	TRBJ2-5	TGTGCCAGCAGTGAAGCGAGGGGTGGGTTAGAGACCCAGTACTTC	CASSEARGGLETQYF
TRBV12-3/TRBV12-4	TRBD1	NA	TRBJ1-5	TGTGCCAGCAGTCGACAGGGAGGAAGCCAGCCCCAGCATTTT	CASSRQGGSQPQHF
TRBV20-1	TRBD1	NA	TRBJ2-7	TGCAGTGCCGTCCTTGGTACAGGGGTTGACGAGCAGTACTTC	CSAVLGTGVDEQYF
TRBV6-2/TRBV6-3	TRBD1	many	TRBJ2-1	TGTGCCAGCAACGGACAGGGGGCATTGTTCTTC	CASNGQGALFF
TRBV4-2	TRBD2	many	TRBJ2-1	TGTGCCAGCGATTCGGGGGGTAAAAATGAGCAGTTCTTC	CASDSGGKNEQFF
TRBV5-1	TRBD1	once	TRBJ2-1	TGCGCCAGCAGCTCCCGGACAGGGGGCGAGTTGTTCTTC	CASSSRTGGELFF
TRBV7-2	NA	many	TRBJ1-1	TGTGCCAGCAGCTTCCAGGGGTGGGACACTGAAGCTTTCTTT	CASSFQGWDTEAFF